A single T cell receptor (beta chain) is shown here with its context. This sample stems from a study of blood T cell repertoires in COVID-19. Study background: COVID-19 samples from acute and convalescent phases originated in the United States, Italy and Spain.

Assay: immunoSEQ multiplex PCR; the TCRdb copy retains only in-frame clones and omits some. The sample consists of 30,000 to 35,000 clones, approximately 92% of them appearing once. Sequenced: peripheral blood. The source is a man older than 75 with acute or convalescent COVID-19.

CDR3 region: CASSQDRASDSYEQYF. In nucleotides, the CDR3 is TGTGCCAGCAGCCAAGATCGGGCTAGCGACTCCTACGAGCAGTACTTC. V is TRBV4-2 and J is TRBJ2-7; D possibly corresponds to TRBD2 (6 bases). V lost 0 bases, J lost 0 bases, and 12 bases lay in between. Germline loops: CDR1 LGHNA, CDR2 YNFKEQ. CDR3 length equals 16 residues.